This T cell receptor beta chain stems from a study of blood T cell repertoires in COVID-19. Germline V gene lookup returns CDR1 SGHRS and CDR2 YFSETQ. The CDR3 runs to 15 residues. J lost 4 bases, V lost 2 bases, and 4 bases had no gene match. This table comes from immunoSEQ multiplex PCR, and its TCRdb copy is limited to in-frame clones, with some not included. This sample has around 300,000 clones, with 80% to 95% found just once. Each participant's cohort was designated according to participant-reported clinical history. Material: PBMCs or T cells enriched from blood (not recorded which). The chain links TRBV5-1 to TRBJ2-2; 8 bases are shared with TRBD1. The receptor comes from a woman younger than 45 who had recovered from COVID-19. The CDR3 DNA reads TGCGCCAGCAGCTTACCACAGGGGGTCACCGGGGAGCTGTTTTTT. It codes for CASSLPQGVTGELFF. Looking up the rest from reference TRBV5-1 and TRBJ2-2 gives the full variable domain: KAGVTQTPRYLIKTRGQQVTLSCSPISGHRSVSWYQQTPGQGLQFLFEYFSETQRNKGNFPGRFSGRQFSNSRSEMNVSTLELGDSALYLCASSLPQGVTGELFFGEGSRLTVL.